This T cell receptor beta chain was obtained from a study of blood T cell repertoires in COVID-19. Across the whole study: Whether acute or convalescent, the COVID-19 samples came from the United States, Italy and Spain. From T cells, B-cell-depleted T cells, or PBMCs came the material, which was cDNA or gDNA.

The CDR3 sequence is 13 residues long. Germline values: CDR1 LGHDT, CDR2 YNNKEL (reference sequence). Trimming left V 4 bases short and J 3 bases short, with 9 bases between. Per the original methods: Amplified reference gene primers provided the basis for estimating nucleated cell counts. Sequencing was performed with immunoSEQ multiplex PCR; in TCRdb, only in-frame clones are kept and a portion is missing. The V and J calls and clone size are taken from that table; D and trimming were inferred from the DNA. The data show 110,000 to 150,000 clones, almost 90% seen once. The genes are TRBV3-1 (or the pseudogene TRBV3-2) and TRBJ1-2, with D unresolved. Specimen: peripheral blood. The TCR comes from a woman aged 60-75 years with acute or convalescent COVID-19. CDR3 DNA sequence: TGTGCCAGCAGCCCCGCGGATTACTATGGCTACACCTTC. Its protein is CASSPADYYGYTF.